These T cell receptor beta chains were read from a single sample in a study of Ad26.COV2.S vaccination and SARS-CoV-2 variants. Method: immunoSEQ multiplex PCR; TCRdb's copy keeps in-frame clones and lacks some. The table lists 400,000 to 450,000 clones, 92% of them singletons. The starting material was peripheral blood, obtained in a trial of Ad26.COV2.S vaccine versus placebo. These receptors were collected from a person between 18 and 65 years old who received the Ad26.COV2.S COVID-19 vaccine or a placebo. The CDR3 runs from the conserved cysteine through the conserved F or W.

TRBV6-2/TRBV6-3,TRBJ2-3,CASSWGQGADTQYF
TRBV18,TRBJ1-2,CASSTRTGNTYGYTF
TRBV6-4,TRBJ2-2,CASSVGQGNTGELFF
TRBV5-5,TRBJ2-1,CASSLGVAIGGNEQFF
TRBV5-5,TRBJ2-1,CASSLVDGPYNEQFF
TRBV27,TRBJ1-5,CASSAGGPGQPQHF
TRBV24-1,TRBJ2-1,CATSFGGSSYNEQFF
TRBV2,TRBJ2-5,CASSEWQMKTQYF
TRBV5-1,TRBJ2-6,CASSLRLWGEPGANVLTF
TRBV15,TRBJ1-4,CATSRATTGTGAGEKLFF
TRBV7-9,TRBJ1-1,CASRVNTEAFF
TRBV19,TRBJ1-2,CASSIDWSGTSYGYTF
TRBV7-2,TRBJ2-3,CASSRGLAGGLGTDTQYF
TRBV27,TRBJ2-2,CASSLIGRGELFF
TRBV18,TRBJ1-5,CASSQDRGRNQPQHF
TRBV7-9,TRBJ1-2,CASSSGALQGYGYTF
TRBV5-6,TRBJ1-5,CASSLTGGRQPQHF
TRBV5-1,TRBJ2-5,CASSLEQPQETQYF
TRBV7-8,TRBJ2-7,CASSLVLGPSEQYF
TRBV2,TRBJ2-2,CASSDSIQTGELFF
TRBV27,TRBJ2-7,CASSPGLAVHEQYF
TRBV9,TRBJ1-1,CASSGRENTEAFF
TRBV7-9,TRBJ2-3,CASLGAVLLSDTQYF
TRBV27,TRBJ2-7,CASSPYRVDEQYF
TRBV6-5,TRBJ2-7,CASMSESSYEQYF
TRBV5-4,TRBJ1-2,CASSLVVGPVDDGYTF
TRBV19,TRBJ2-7,CASPLYKGRRQGNSYEQYF
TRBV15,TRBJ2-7,CATWGGGAGHEQYF
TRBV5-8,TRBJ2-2,CASSLAGRELFF
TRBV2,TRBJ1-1,CASSDGAEAFF
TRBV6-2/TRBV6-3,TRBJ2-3,CASSYGTGALTDTQYF
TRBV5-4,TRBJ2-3,CASSLEGDTQYF
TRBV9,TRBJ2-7,CASSVGTGGSYEQYF
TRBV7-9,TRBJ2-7,CASSLGGIGRSSYEQYF
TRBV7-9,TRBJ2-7,CASSLGQVSSYEQYF
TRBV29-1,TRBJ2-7,CSVEAGQGYEQYF
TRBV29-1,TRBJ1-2,CSARDRVDRYTF
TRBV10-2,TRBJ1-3,CASSERQLSGNTIYF
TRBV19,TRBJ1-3,CASSPEAGNTIYF
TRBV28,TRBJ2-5,CANSPWIRETQYF
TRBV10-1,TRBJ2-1,CASSEKDPNSGTSGGSSYNEQFF
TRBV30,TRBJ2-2,CAWSVGRAGELFF
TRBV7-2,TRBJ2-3,CASSTIAGAYTDTQYF
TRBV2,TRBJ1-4,CASSYRALNEKLFF
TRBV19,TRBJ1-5,CASSISSTVHQPQHF
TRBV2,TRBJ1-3,CASRPLTGSGNTIYF
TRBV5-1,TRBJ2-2,CASTTGGYTGELFF
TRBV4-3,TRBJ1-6,CASGETAAGVHSPLHF
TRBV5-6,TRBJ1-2,CASSLGGTDQYGYTF
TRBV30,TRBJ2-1,CAWSFPGQGLLSYYNEQFF
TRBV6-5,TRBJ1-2,CASSGGNGYTF
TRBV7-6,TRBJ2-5,CASSQQGRQETQYF
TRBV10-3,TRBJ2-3,CAISERIGGQYF
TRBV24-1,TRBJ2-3,CATSAERGQGRFTDTQYF
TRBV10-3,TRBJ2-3,CAISEKRGGDTQYF